The clone carrying this T cell receptor beta chain was seen repeatedly, ten times or more. The antigen is undetermined. CDR1 is MNHNS, CDR2 SASEGT, per germline. The ends were cut back, 4 bases at V and 0 bases at J, with 18 bases in the middle. The CDR3 runs 17 residues. The record originates from a study of T cells in Graves' hyperthyroidism and ophthalmopathy. The source material, RNA transcripts, was used to amplify TCR beta CDR3 regions. The HTBI primer set was used in a first-round RT-PCR of the TCR CDR3. In TCRdb, the multiplex PCR reads were re-called with MiXCR into one record per CDR3 protein. The sample includes 270,000 or so distinct CDR3 sequences, 25% to 30% of them seen just once. Notes on the study in general: Researchers found most expanded thyroid clonotypes above 0.001 in blood as well.

The rearrangement links TRBV6-1 to TRBJ1-1; D remains ambiguous. What was sequenced was blood. The source of this sequence is a man aged 35-49 years with Graves' hyperthyroidism that later progressed to Graves' ophthalmopathy. CDR3: CASSVTPATMLNTEAFF. Written as DNA, the CDR3 is TGTGCCAGCAGTGTTACCCCAGCGACTATGTTGAACACTGAAGCTTTCTTT.